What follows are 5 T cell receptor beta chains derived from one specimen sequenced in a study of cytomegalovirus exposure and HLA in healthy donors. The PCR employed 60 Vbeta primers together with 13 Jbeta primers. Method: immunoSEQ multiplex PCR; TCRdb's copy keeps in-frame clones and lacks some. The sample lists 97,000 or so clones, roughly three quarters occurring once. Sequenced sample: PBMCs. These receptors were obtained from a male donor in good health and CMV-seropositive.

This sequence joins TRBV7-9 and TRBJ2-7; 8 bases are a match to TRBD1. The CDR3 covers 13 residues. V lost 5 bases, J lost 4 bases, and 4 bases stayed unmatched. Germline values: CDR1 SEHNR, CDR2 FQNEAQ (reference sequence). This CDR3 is CASSGDRTYEQYF. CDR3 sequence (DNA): TGTGCCAGCAGCGGGGACAGGACGTACGAGCAGTACTTC. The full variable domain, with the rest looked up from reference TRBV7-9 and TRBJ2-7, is DTGVSQNPRHKITKRGQNVTFRCDPISEHNRLYWYRQTLGQGPEFLTYFQNEAQLEKSRLLSDRFSAERPKGSFSTLEIQRTEQGDSAMYLCASSGDRTYEQYFGPGTRLTVT.

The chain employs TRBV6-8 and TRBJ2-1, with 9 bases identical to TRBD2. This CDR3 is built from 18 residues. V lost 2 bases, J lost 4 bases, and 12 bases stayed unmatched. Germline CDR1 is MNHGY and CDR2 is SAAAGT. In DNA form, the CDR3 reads TGTGCCAGCAGTTACACCCCGGGGCGGGAGGGCCTATACAATGAGCAGTTCTTC. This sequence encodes CASSYTPGREGLYNEQFF.

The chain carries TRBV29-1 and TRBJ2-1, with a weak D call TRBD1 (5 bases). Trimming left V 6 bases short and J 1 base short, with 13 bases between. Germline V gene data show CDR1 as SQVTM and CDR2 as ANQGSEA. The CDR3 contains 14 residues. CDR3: CSVHSQGSYNEQFF. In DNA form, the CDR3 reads TGCAGCGTCCATTCTCAGGGTTCCTACAATGAGCAGTTCTTC.

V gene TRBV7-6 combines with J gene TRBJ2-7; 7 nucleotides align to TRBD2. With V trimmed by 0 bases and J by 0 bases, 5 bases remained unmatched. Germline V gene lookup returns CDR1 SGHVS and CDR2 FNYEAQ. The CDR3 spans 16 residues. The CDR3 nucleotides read TGTGCCAGCAGCTTAGCAACTAGCGCCCACTCCTACGAGCAGTACTTC. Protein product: CASSLATSAHSYEQYF.

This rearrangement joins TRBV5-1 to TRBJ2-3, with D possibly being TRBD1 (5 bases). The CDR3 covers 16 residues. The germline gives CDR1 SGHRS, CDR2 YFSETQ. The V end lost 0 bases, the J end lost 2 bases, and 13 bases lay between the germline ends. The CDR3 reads CASSLGRASLTDTQYF. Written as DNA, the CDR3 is TGCGCCAGCAGCTTGGGCAGGGCAAGTCTCACAGATACGCAGTATTTT.